A single sample is the source of the 29 T cell receptor beta chains below, sequenced in a study of T cells in Graves' hyperthyroidism and ophthalmopathy. Authors of the study amplified TCR beta CDR3 regions from RNA transcripts. With the HTBI primer set, the TCR CDR3 went through a first round of RT-PCR. TCRdb re-analysed the multiplex PCR reads in MiXCR, keeping a single row per CDR3 protein. Here the sample spans around 600,000 distinct CDR3 sequences, approximately 14% being singletons. Sequencing input: blood. These receptors all come from a woman under 30 with Graves' ophthalmopathy.

This clonotype was detected ten times or more. The J gene is TRBJ2-7, the V gene TRBV20-1, with 9 bases lining up with TRBD1. This CDR3 comprises 13 residues. With 5 bases clipped from V and 2 bases from J, the junction kept 4 bases outside the gene matches. Germline V CDR1 and CDR2: DFQATT, SNEGSKA (reference sequence). For the CDR3, the DNA is TGCAGTGCTGGGGGACAGGGAACCTACGAGCAGTACTTC. It specifies CSAGGQGTYEQYF.

The V and J genes are TRBV15 and TRBJ1-5; D possibly corresponds to TRBD1 (6 bases). V shed 3 bases and J shed 2 bases, with 11 bases lying between them. There are 15 residues in the CDR3. The germline gives CDR1 LNHNV, CDR2 YYDKDF (reference sequence). The CDR3 loop is CATSRNYRGNQPQHF. The CDR3, as DNA: TGTGCCACCAGCAGGAACTACAGGGGCAATCAGCCCCAGCATTTT.

The table lists this clonotype with many counts. V and J are TRBV30 and TRBJ2-7; D might be TRBD1 (5 bases). The CDR3 is made up of 13 amino acids. Germline V gene sequence: CDR1 GTSNPN, CDR2 SVGIG (reference sequence). V lost 0 bases and J lost 5, with 11 bases in between. The DNA for the CDR3 is TGTGCCTGGAGTGTTGCAACAGGCCACGAGCAGTACTTC. Protein sequence: CAWSVATGHEQYF.

The gene calls are TRBV5-6 and TRBJ2-3, with 9 bases matching TRBD2. This CDR3 is built from 16 residues. With 1 base clipped from V and 2 bases from J, the junction kept 5 bases outside the gene matches. Per germline, CDR1 SGHDT and CDR2 YYEEEE. CDR3 amino acids: CASSLWCGRVTDTQYF. The DNA of the CDR3 is TGTGCCAGCAGCTTGTGGTGCGGGAGGGTCACAGATACGCAGTATTTT.

Of note for this clonotype: A much larger clone lies a single base off, so this may be a read error. The gene calls are TRBV27 and TRBJ2-7; D tentatively fits TRBD1 or TRBD2 (5 bases each). V shed 8 bases and J shed 6 bases, with 14 bases lying between them. Germline lookup yields CDR1 MNHEY and CDR2 SMNVEV (reference sequence). This CDR3 is 12 amino acids long. The CDR3 sequence is CASGKPGPEQYF. CDR3 DNA sequence: TGTGCCAGCGGTAAGCCGGGACCCGAGCAGTACTTC.

This clonotype was picked up a small number of times. At one boundary the junction diverges from the germline segment, which might be a read error. The chain combines TRBV19 with TRBJ2-1; D is perhaps TRBD1 (7 bases). Germline V gene sequence: CDR1 LNHDA, CDR2 SQIVND (reference sequence). This CDR3 region has 11 residues. The CDR3 spells CASSTQGRQCF. The CDR3 DNA sequence: TGTGCCAGTAGTACACAGGGGAGGCAGTGCTTC.

A few counts support this clonotype. The chain recombines TRBV20-1 with TRBJ2-3, with D possibly matching TRBD2 (6 bases). Germline CDR1 is DFQATT and CDR2 is SNEGSKA (reference sequence). V lost 0 bases and J lost 2, with 12 bases in between. The CDR3 consists of 15 residues. The CDR3 reads CSARDGGAPTDTQYF. CDR3 DNA: TGCAGTGCTAGAGATGGCGGGGCCCCCACAGATACGCAGTATTTT.

The sample holds many counts of this clonotype. The chain carries TRBV12-3 or TRBV12-4 and TRBJ2-1; possibly TRBD2 for D (6 bases). V was cut by 5 bases and J by 8 bases, with 10 bases left in between. The CDR3 totals 12 residues. In DNA, the CDR3 is TGTGCCAGCAGTCTGGAGGGCTATGAGCAGTTCTTC. This gives the protein CASSLEGYEQFF.

This chain links TRBV9 with TRBJ1-4; D not certain. The CDR3 length is 15 residues. The V end lost 3 bases, the J end lost 0 bases, and 9 bases lay between the germline ends. In germline, CDR1 is SGDLS, CDR2 YYNGEE. In nucleotides, the CDR3 is TGTGCCAGCAGCGCCCACAGTGCAACTAATGAAAAACTGTTTTTT. Encoded protein: CASSAHSATNEKLFF.

This clonotype was seen ten or more times. The chain carries TRBV11-1 and TRBJ1-1; no reliable D call. Deletions cut 5 bases from V and 5 bases from J, with 12 bases between. Germline lookup yields CDR1 SGHAT and CDR2 FQDESV (reference sequence). The CDR3 covers 13 residues. CDR3 sequence (DNA): TGTGCCAGCAGCACGCGCGGAGTAACTGAAGCTTTCTTT. This codes for CASSTRGVTEAFF.

This clonotype came up a few times. V usage is TRBV4-2 and J usage is TRBJ2-1, with 14 bases that match TRBD2. The trim removed 3 bases at V and 7 bases at J, leaving 8 bases unmatched. Germline V gives CDR1 LGHNA, CDR2 YNFKEQ. The CDR3 consists of 17 residues. The CDR3 region has the DNA TGTGCCAGCAGCCATGCTGGGACTAGCGGGAGAAGTAATGAGCAGTTCTTC. Amino acids: CASSHAGTSGRSNEQFF.

The chain couples TRBV19 to TRBJ2-3; no firm D call. V was cut by 4 bases and J by 0 bases, with 17 bases left in between. The CDR3 extends over 17 amino acids. From germline, CDR1 is LNHDA and CDR2 SQIVND (reference sequence). CDR3 sequence: CASSSHQLGFSTDTQYF. The CDR3 DNA sequence: TGTGCCAGTAGTAGCCATCAATTAGGGTTTAGCACAGATACGCAGTATTTT.

This clonotype came up many times. The genes are TRBV6-1 and TRBJ2-1; 16 bases line up with TRBD2. Germline assignment: CDR1 MNHNS and CDR2 SASEGT. This CDR3 is built from 19 residues. Trimming took 5 bases from V and 1 from J; bases not matched to a gene: 8. The CDR3 region has the DNA TGTGCCAGCAGTCTTGGGACTAGCGGGAGGGGGGGGTCCTACAATGAGCAGTTCTTC. This translates into CASSLGTSGRGGSYNEQFF.

This rearrangement joins TRBV5-8 to TRBJ1-5; D unresolved. Per the germline V gene, CDR1 is SGHTS and CDR2 is YDEGEE. The CDR3 loop spans 14 amino acids. V gave up 4 bases and J gave up 3 bases, with 11 bases separating them. CDR3 sequence (DNA): TGTGCCAGCAGCATTTCAAGGATCAATCAGCCCCAGCATTTT. Translating it yields CASSISRINQPQHF.

This clonotype was counted between two and nine times. The chain links TRBV9 to TRBJ2-7; TRBD2 matches 9 bases. CDR3 length: 15 amino acids. The junction had 3 bases not matched to a gene; V was cut back by 0 bases and J by 2 bases. Germline CDR1 SGDLS, CDR2 YYNGEE. The CDR3 here is CASSVGGTSTYEQYF. The DNA for the CDR3 is TGTGCCAGCAGCGTAGGCGGGACTAGCACCTACGAGCAGTACTTC.

Turning to this clonotype: Mismatch with germline at one junction end may stem from a read error. The chain uses TRBV7-2 and TRBJ2-5, with 7 nucleotides matching TRBD1. CDR1 is SGHTA and CDR2 is FQGNSA in the germline V gene. The CDR3 runs 13 residues. The CDR3 DNA reads as TGTGCCAGCAACTTACAGGGGCGGGAGACCCAGTACTTC. It codes for CASNLQGRETQYF.

This clonotype has at least ten counts. The V and J genes are TRBV7-3 and TRBJ2-2, with D unclear. V lost 5 bases and J lost 4, with 8 bases in between. The CDR3 has 13 residues. Germline CDR1 reads SGHTA; CDR2 reads FQGTGA. CDR3 coding DNA: TGTGCCAGCAGCGCTAGGAGCACCGGGGAGCTGTTTTTT. The encoded protein is CASSARSTGELFF.

This clonotype was seen many times. The V gene is TRBV9, the J gene TRBJ2-7; either TRBD1 or TRBD2 may fit D (5 bases each). Looked up from germline, CDR1 is SGDLS and CDR2 is YYNGEE. With 0 bases removed from V and 2 bases from J, the gap between germline ends came to 18 bases. This CDR3 is 17 amino acids long. The CDR3 DNA sequence: TGTGCCAGCAGCGTAGCTAGTGGGGCTTCCGGGGCCTACGAGCAGTACTTC. It is translated as CASSVASGASGAYEQYF.

The table lists this clonotype with many counts. CDR3 amino acids: CASRGSGVPGTQYF. Here the CDR3 DNA reads TGTGCCAGCAGGGGTAGCGGGGTCCCAGGGACCCAGTACTTC. The chain recombines TRBV28 with TRBJ2-5, with 8 positions matching TRBD2. Germline V lookup: CDR1 MDHEN, CDR2 SYDVKM. The CDR3 length is 14 residues. With 6 bases clipped from V and 7 bases from J, the junction kept 10 bases outside the gene matches. The entire variable domain, with the rest obtained from reference TRBV28 and TRBJ2-5, is as follows: DVKVTQSSRYLVKRTGEKVFLECVQDMDHENMFWYRQDPGLGLRLIYFSYDVKMKEKGDIPEGYSVSREKKERFSLILESASTNQTSMYLCASRGSGVPGTQYFGPGTRLLVL.

This clonotype was picked up many times. The rearrangement links TRBV6-2 or TRBV6-3 to TRBJ2-7; 9 bases align to TRBD1. Germline CDR1 is MNHEY and CDR2 is SVGEGT. The trim removed 9 bases at V and 5 bases at J, leaving 5 bases unmatched. The CDR3 sequence is 12 residues long. The CDR3 here is CASRDRDHEQYF. CDR3 DNA: TGTGCCAGTAGGGACAGGGACCACGAGCAGTACTTC.

This clonotype came up many times. The chain couples TRBV7-2 to TRBJ2-7; TRBD2 aligns across 11 bases. V dropped 5 bases and J dropped 1; count of bases not matched to a gene: 10. Germline CDR1 reads SGHTA; CDR2 reads FQGNSA. This CDR3 is 17 amino acids long. Written as DNA, the CDR3 is TGTGCCAGCAGCCCCGGCCTAGCGGGAGGTAGGTCCTACGAGCAGTACTTC. It yields the protein CASSPGLAGGRSYEQYF.

This clonotype was picked up a small number of times. A junction boundary mismatches the germline segment, possibly from a read error. The CDR3 spells CASSLADSQPGVF. CDR3 DNA sequence: TGTGCCAGCAGCTTAGCAGACAGCCAGCCGGGGGTCTTT. The J gene is TRBJ1-1, the V gene TRBV7-2; weak D call: TRBD1 (5 bases). Germline V gene lookup returns CDR1 SGHTA and CDR2 FQGNSA. CDR3 length equals 13 residues.

In its sample, this clonotype was seen many times. The V call is TRBV30, the J call TRBJ2-3, with a weak D call TRBD1 (6 bases). The CDR3 spans 10 residues. Trimming cost V 7 bases and J 6 bases, with 8 bases left between them. Per germline, CDR1 GTSNPN and CDR2 SVGIG (reference sequence). CDR3 region: CAYRVDTQYF. The CDR3 DNA follows: TGTGCCTACAGGGTTGATACGCAGTATTTT.

This clonotype was seen ten or more times. V is TRBV28 and J is TRBJ1-2; 8 bases align to TRBD1. The CDR3 runs 14 residues. In germline, CDR1 is MDHEN, CDR2 SYDVKM. J lost 6 bases, V lost 8 bases, and 11 bases had no gene match. CDR3 in DNA: TGTGCCAGCGGTACCCAGGGGGCGTTGGATGGCTACACCTTC. This sequence encodes CASGTQGALDGYTF.

This clonotype was counted between two and nine times. The chain uses TRBV6-1 and TRBJ2-4, with 11 bases matching TRBD2. The V segment lost 6 bases and the J segment 15 bases; nucleotides outside the gene matches: 10. The CDR3 consists of 13 residues. The germline V gene encodes CDR1 MNHNS and CDR2 SASEGT. The CDR3: CASSPLAGDFLYF. CDR3 nucleotide sequence: TGTGCCAGCAGCCCACTAGCGGGAGACTTTTTGTACTTC.

This clonotype was seen ten or more times. V and J are TRBV20-1 and TRBJ2-1; maybe TRBD1 (8 bases). This CDR3 comprises 15 residues. Germline CDR1 reads DFQATT; CDR2 reads SNEGSKA (reference sequence). V lost 6 bases, J lost 0 bases, and 15 bases lay in between. This CDR3 reads CSARTGRVSYNEQFF. The CDR3 DNA follows: TGCAGTGCAAGGACAGGGAGGGTCTCCTACAATGAGCAGTTCTTC.

This clonotype was picked up a small number of times. The CDR3 sequence is CSARDRTNTEAFF. CDR3 nucleotide sequence: TGCAGTGCTAGAGACAGAACGAACACTGAAGCTTTCTTT. J is TRBJ1-1 and V is TRBV20-1, with unresolved D. CDR3 size: 13 residues. Trimming stripped 0 bases from V and 1 base from J, with 6 bases between. Germline CDR1 and CDR2: DFQATT and SNEGSKA (reference sequence).

This clonotype was detected many times. The chain employs TRBV6-2 or TRBV6-3 and TRBJ2-1; the D gene is possibly TRBD2 (6 bases). Germline-derived CDR1 and CDR2 are MNHEY and SVGEGT. This CDR3 spans 15 amino acids. The V and J ends lost 7 bases and 7 bases respectively, with 20 bases between them. The CDR3 DNA is TGTGCCAGCACCCCCGGAGGGCCGGTTGGGAATGAGCAGTTCTTC. This gives the protein CASTPGGPVGNEQFF.

The rearrangement uses TRBV9 and TRBJ2-5, with TRBD2 matching 9 bases. The CDR3 sequence is 16 residues long. Trimming at V came to 0 bases and at J to 2 bases, leaving 5 bases not matched to a gene. The germline V gene has CDR1 SGDLS and CDR2 YYNGEE. CDR3 protein: CASSVAPAGGQETQYF. CDR3 sequence (DNA): TGTGCCAGCAGCGTAGCTCCAGCGGGAGGACAAGAGACCCAGTACTTC. Using reference TRBV9 and TRBJ2-5 for the parts outside the CDR3, the full variable domain is DSGVTQTPKHLITATGQRVTLRCSPRSGDLSVYWYQQSLDQGLQFLIQYYNGEERAKGNILERFSAQQFPDLHSELNLSSLELGDSALYFCASSVAPAGGQETQYFGPGTRLLVL.